These 25 T cell receptor beta chains came from one sample sequenced in a study of shared clonotypes between healthy human individuals. Naive CD8 populations comprised CD45RO-negative cells positively selected for CCR7, excluding terminally differentiated effector memory CD45RA+ cells. Sequenced by immunoSEQ multiplex PCR; TCRdb stores in-frame clones only, minus some. The profile shows a few million clones, approximately 92% of them singletons. The sample taken for sequencing was naive CD8+ T cells from PBMCs. The receptors shown here come from a man aged 18 to 30 in good health. Some clones in this sample may be carry-over from other donors' samples.

The V call is TRBV11-2, the J call TRBJ2-3, with D unresolved. V was shortened by 5 bases and J by 8 bases, with 11 bases between the two germline ends. The CDR3 has 12 residues. Germline CDR1 and CDR2: SGHAT and FQNNGV. CDR3 loop: CASSHQAATQYF. In DNA, the CDR3 is TGTGCCAGCAGCCACCAGGCCGCTACGCAGTATTTT.

The genes are TRBV2 and TRBJ2-3; 9 nucleotides match TRBD2. Germline V gives CDR1 SNHLY, CDR2 FYNNEI. Trimming took 8 bases from V and 2 from J; bases not matched to a gene: 20. CDR3 length: 19 residues. This CDR3 is CASVSGSIVGTSFTDTQYF. Written as DNA, the CDR3 is TGTGCCAGCGTTAGTGGCAGCATTGTTGGGACTAGCTTCACAGATACGCAGTATTTT.

V gene TRBV7-9 combines with J gene TRBJ2-7; possible D gene TRBD1, 5 bases. There are 12 residues in the CDR3. Germline CDR1 SEHNR, CDR2 FQNEAQ (reference sequence). With 7 bases removed from V and 3 bases from J, the gap between germline ends came to 10 bases. The CDR3 bases are TGTGCCAGCACCAGACAGAACTACGAGCAGTACTTC. This codes for CASTRQNYEQYF.

The rearrangement links TRBV4-3 to TRBJ1-5; no definite D call. There are 16 residues in the CDR3. Trimming shortened V by 0 bases and J by 3 bases, and 12 bases separated the two germline ends. Germline CDR1 LGHNA, CDR2 YSLEER. CDR3 region: CASSQDWGGNNQPQHF. For the CDR3, the DNA is TGCGCCAGCAGCCAAGATTGGGGAGGGAACAATCAGCCCCAGCATTTT.

Here the CDR3 reads CAIRSDSNTDTQYF. The CDR3 DNA is TGTGCCATCAGATCGGACAGCAACACAGATACGCAGTATTTT. V gene TRBV10-3 combines with J gene TRBJ2-3; possible D gene TRBD1, 6 bases. The CDR3 totals 14 residues. The germline gives CDR1 ENHRY, CDR2 SYGVKD. V dropped 6 bases and J dropped 2 bases, with 12 bases sitting between them.

This sequence joins TRBV28 and TRBJ2-7, with a weak D call TRBD1 (7 bases). The CDR3 length is 15 residues. Trimming stripped 3 bases from V and 1 base from J, with 13 bases between. Germline CDR1 is MDHEN and CDR2 is SYDVKM. Here the CDR3 DNA reads TGTGCCAGCAGTTTCACGGCAGGGGGGTCCTACGAGCAGTACTTC. Its protein product is CASSFTAGGSYEQYF.

The rearrangement uses TRBV5-1 and TRBJ2-7; 7 positions match TRBD2. This CDR3 is 19 amino acids long. The V gene end was trimmed by 0 bases and the J gene end by 5 bases; junction bases not matched to a gene: 20. Germline V gives CDR1 SGHRS, CDR2 YFSETQ. The CDR3 nucleotides are TGCGCCAGCAGCTTGGGGGGGACCCTGAGCGGGAAGGGGATTGACGAGCAGTACTTC. This translates into CASSLGGTLSGKGIDEQYF.

The chain couples TRBV7-9 to TRBJ2-1, with D maybe TRBD1 (6 bases). This CDR3 contains 17 residues. Germline V gives CDR1 SEHNR, CDR2 FQNEAQ (reference sequence). V shed 2 bases and J shed 0 bases, with 14 bases lying between them. CDR3 DNA sequence: TGTGCCAGCAGCTTAACCCTTGGGGGCGCCTCCTACAATGAGCAGTTCTTC. Its translation is CASSLTLGGASYNEQFF.

The rearrangement joins TRBV4-2 to TRBJ2-2, with 7 nucleotides matching TRBD1. Germline V gives CDR1 LGHNA, CDR2 YNFKEQ. This CDR3 has 15 amino acids. Trimming cost V 0 bases and J 5 bases; bases outside gene matches: 3. This chain's CDR3 is CASSQDRQGTGELFF. For the CDR3, the DNA is TGTGCCAGCAGCCAAGACCGACAGGGAACCGGGGAGCTGTTTTTT.

This chain connects TRBV9 to TRBJ1-2, with D possibly being TRBD1 (5 bases). With 0 bases removed from V and 7 bases from J, the gap between germline ends came to 7 bases. The CDR3 contains 12 residues. The V gene's germline CDR1 is SGDLS and CDR2 YYNGEE. As DNA, the CDR3 is TGTGCCAGCAGCGTAGGGGGCATTGGCTACACCTTC. Protein product: CASSVGGIGYTF. The full variable domain, with the rest looked up from reference TRBV9 and TRBJ1-2, is DSGVTQTPKHLITATGQRVTLRCSPRSGDLSVYWYQQSLDQGLQFLIQYYNGEERAKGNILERFSAQQFPDLHSELNLSSLELGDSALYFCASSVGGIGYTFGSGTRLTVV.

The chain recombines TRBV7-6 with TRBJ1-1; D unresolved. Between the trimmed V and J ends, which lost 1 base and 4 bases, there was a span of 4 bases. CDR1 and CDR2 (germline): SGHVS, FNYEAQ. This CDR3 region has 12 residues. CDR3 sequence: CASSLGSTEAFF. CDR3 bases: TGTGCCAGCAGCTTAGGAAGCACTGAAGCTTTCTTT.

This chain links TRBV2 with TRBJ2-3; D perhaps matches TRBD2 (5 bases). There are 15 residues in the CDR3. Trimming took 7 bases from V and 0 from J, leaving 14 bases between them. In germline, CDR1 is SNHLY, CDR2 FYNNEI. The CDR3 is CASKEAVTSTDTQYF. The CDR3 region has the DNA TGTGCCAGCAAGGAGGCCGTAACCAGCACAGATACGCAGTATTTT.

On this clone: Other DNA sequences of this sample code for an identical CDR3. The chain is built from TRBV28 and TRBJ2-7; 10 bases map to TRBD2. CDR1 MDHEN and CDR2 SYDVKM come from the germline V gene. The CDR3 covers 13 residues. With V trimmed by 5 bases and J by 3 bases, 1 base remained unmatched. The chain's CDR3 is CASSPSGSYEQYF. The CDR3, as DNA: TGTGCCAGCAGTCCTAGCGGGAGCTACGAGCAGTACTTC.

This chain uses TRBV6-5 with TRBJ2-7; possibly TRBD2 for D (7 bases). The V gene lost 2 bases and the J gene lost 3 bases, with 11 bases spanning the gap. Per the germline V gene, CDR1 is MNHEY and CDR2 is SVGAGI. CDR3 length equals 14 residues. CDR3 nucleotides: TGTGCCAGCAGTTACGGGGGGGCGGACTACGAGCAGTACTTC. It specifies CASSYGGADYEQYF.

The rearrangement uses TRBV27 and TRBJ1-5; D not certain. V lost 4 bases and J lost 3, with 7 bases in between. The V gene's germline CDR1 is MNHEY and CDR2 SMNVEV (reference sequence). The CDR3 consists of 13 residues. The chain's CDR3 is CASSSWSNQPQHF. The DNA of the CDR3 is TGTGCCAGCAGTTCCTGGTCCAATCAGCCCCAGCATTTT.

This clone was found a few times. CDR3 in DNA: TGTGCCAGCAGCTGGGGCCTGAGGCCTGAAGCTTTCTTT. Its protein is CASSWGLRPEAFF. The rearrangement uses TRBV7-9 and TRBJ1-1; D may be TRBD1 (5 bases). Per the germline V gene, CDR1 is SEHNR and CDR2 is FQNEAQ (reference sequence). The V and J ends lost 4 bases and 6 bases respectively, with 12 bases between them. This CDR3 has 13 residues.

On this clone itself: The sample contains more than one DNA sequence encoding this CDR3. The J gene is TRBJ2-1, the V gene TRBV6-6, with unresolved D. CDR3 length: 13 residues. With 0 bases removed from V and 6 bases from J, the gap between germline ends came to 6 bases. Germline CDR1 is MNHNY and CDR2 is SVGAGI (reference sequence). CDR3 region: CASSYSTSNEQFF. CDR3 nucleotide sequence: TGTGCCAGCAGTTACTCGACTTCCAATGAGCAGTTCTTC.

This clone turned up a few times. The chain links TRBV4-2 to TRBJ2-4; possible D gene TRBD1, 5 bases. V dropped 3 bases and J dropped 0 bases, with 15 bases sitting between them. Looked up from germline, CDR1 is LGHNA and CDR2 is YNFKEQ. This CDR3 contains 17 residues. The CDR3 DNA sequence: TGTGCCAGCAGCCAGTTACTCGCCAGGGTAGCCAAAAACATTCAGTACTTC. Translated: CASSQLLARVAKNIQYF.

V is TRBV9 and J is TRBJ1-5; 8 bases map to TRBD1. V shed 5 bases, J shed 7 bases, and the junction held 8 bases outside the gene matches. The CDR3 has 14 amino acids. CDR1 and CDR2 from the germline V gene are SGDLS and YYNGEE. The CDR3 spells CASSATGGWQPQHF. For the CDR3, the DNA is TGTGCCAGCAGTGCAACAGGGGGTTGGCAGCCCCAGCATTTT.

This rearrangement joins TRBV28 to TRBJ2-3; TRBD2 matches at 11 bases. The CDR3 extends over 17 amino acids. Germline CDR1 reads MDHEN; CDR2 reads SYDVKM. The V gene end was trimmed by 5 bases and the J gene end by 2 bases; junction bases not matched to a gene: 9. The CDR3 loop is CASSPFPGLAVTDTQYF. The CDR3, as DNA: TGTGCCAGCAGTCCCTTCCCGGGACTAGCGGTCACAGATACGCAGTATTTT.

The rearrangement joins TRBV19 to TRBJ2-7; 10 bases match TRBD1. Trimming at V came to 2 bases and at J to 6 bases, leaving 7 bases not matched to a gene. The germline V gene has CDR1 LNHDA and CDR2 SQIVND (reference sequence). The CDR3 has 15 amino acids. DNA for the CDR3: TGTGCCAGTAGTATACTCCGGGACAGGGGCTGCGAGCAGTACTTC. It translates to CASSILRDRGCEQYF.

The chain joins TRBV7-6 to TRBJ2-7; the D call may be TRBD1 or TRBD2 (6 bases each). Trimming removed 5 bases from V and 7 bases from J, with 18 bases in between. This CDR3 region has 14 residues. Germline V gives CDR1 SGHVS, CDR2 FNYEAQ. The CDR3 nucleotides read TGTGCCAGCAGCCCACCCCCGGGGGCCGGGGAGCAGTACTTC. This gives the protein CASSPPPGAGEQYF.

This sequence joins TRBV11-2 and TRBJ2-1; 10 bases align to TRBD2. The CDR3 is 14 residues long. CDR1 SGHAT and CDR2 FQNNGV come from the germline V gene. The V gene end was trimmed by 7 bases and the J gene end by 8 bases; junction bases not matched to a gene: 8. The CDR3 here is CASTNPLAGHEQFF. In DNA, the CDR3 is TGTGCCAGCACAAACCCACTAGCGGGACATGAGCAGTTCTTC.

V and J are TRBV27 and TRBJ2-5; D is ambiguous. Deletions cut 6 bases from V and 6 bases from J, with 8 bases between. CDR3 length: 11 amino acids. Germline V CDR1 and CDR2: MNHEY, SMNVEV (reference sequence). CDR3 sequence: CASSRGKTQYF. CDR3 nucleotide sequence: TGTGCCAGCAGCCGTGGGAAGACCCAGTACTTC.

In this sample, this clone turned up a few times. The junction shows a germline mismatch at one end, possibly a read error. This rearrangement joins TRBV29-1 to TRBJ1-1; maybe TRBD1 (5 bases). CDR1 SQVTM and CDR2 ANQGSEA come from the germline V gene. The CDR3 covers 13 residues. The CDR3 coding sequence is TGCAGCGTAGACGACTCGCTGACAGTCCTCTTAAACTTT. This gives the protein CSVDDSLTVLLNF. Full variable domain (missing parts from reference TRBV29-1 and TRBJ1-1): SAVISQKPSRDICQRGTSLTIQCQVDSQVTMMFWYRQQPGQSLTLIATANQGSEATYESGFVIDKFPISRPNLTFSTLTVSNMSPEDSSIYLCSVDDSLTVLLNFGQGTRLTVV.